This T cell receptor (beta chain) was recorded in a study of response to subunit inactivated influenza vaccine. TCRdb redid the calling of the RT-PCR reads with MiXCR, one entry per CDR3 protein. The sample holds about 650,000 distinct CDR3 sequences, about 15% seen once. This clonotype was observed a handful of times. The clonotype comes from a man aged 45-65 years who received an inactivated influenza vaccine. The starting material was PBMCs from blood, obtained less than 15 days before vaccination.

CDR3 residues: CASSLEEAHSTDTQYF. The CDR3 nucleotides read TGCGCCAGCAGCTTGGAGGAGGCCCATAGCACAGATACGCAGTATTTT. The gene calls are TRBV5-1 and TRBJ2-3; the D gene is possibly TRBD2 (5 bases). Germline CDR1 SGHRS, CDR2 YFSETQ. Trimming stripped 0 bases from V and 0 bases from J, with 11 bases between. CDR3 length: 16 residues.